The T cell receptor (beta chain) under discussion was sequenced for a study of blood T cell repertoires in COVID-19. Study-wide context: The United States, Italy and Spain were the sources of the acute and convalescent COVID-19 samples. Sources were T cells, B-cell-depleted T cells, or PBMCs; the material itself was cDNA or gDNA.

How the authors handled the data: Amplifying reference gene primers gave estimates of nucleated cell counts. The method was immunoSEQ multiplex PCR; TCRdb's version includes in-frame clones alone and lacks a portion of them. V, J and clone size were drawn from that table, and D and trimming were deduced from the DNA. Among about 170,000 clones, about 86% were seen once, and the ten largest hold around 6.5%. The source material was peripheral blood. The receptor was isolated from a woman of 80 years or more in a cohort sampled during active or convalescent COVID-19.

CDR3 nucleotide sequence: TGTGCCAGTAGTAAATGGACAGCTAGCACAGATACGCAGTATTTT. Residues: CASSKWTASTDTQYF. The V gene is TRBV19, the J gene TRBJ2-3, with a weak D call TRBD1 (6 bases). Trimming removed 4 bases from V and 0 bases from J, with 11 bases in between. Germline loops: CDR1 LNHDA, CDR2 SQIVND (reference sequence). CDR3 length: 15 residues.